Below are 8 T cell receptor beta chains sequenced from a single sample in a study of blood T cells in healthy people across ages. Then a second PCR, running roughly 7 to 11 cycles, was carried out with a sample-barcoded 5' primer and a J-beta primer mix. TCRdb redid the calling of the 5' RACE reads with MiXCR, one entry per CDR3 protein. The sample carries about 1.8 million distinct CDR3 sequences, around 48% recorded once. The sample was blood. Source of these receptors: a woman aged 40 to 50 in good health.

This clonotype occurred a few times. The chain carries TRBV6-1 and TRBJ1-5, with D maybe TRBD1 (5 bases). Germline CDR1 is MNHNS and CDR2 is SASEGT. Trimming stripped 2 bases from V and 9 bases from J, with 23 bases between. This CDR3 is built from 17 residues. The CDR3 is CASSEFSGRPPRSPQHF. For the CDR3, the DNA is TGTGCCAGCAGTGAATTTTCGGGACGACCCCCTCGATCGCCCCAGCATTTT.

This clonotype appeared a few times. The chain combines TRBV25-1 with TRBJ2-7; 12 bases line up with TRBD2. The J call may be wrong; the DNA end is better matched by TRBJ2-5. Germline V lookup: CDR1 MGHDK, CDR2 SYGVNS. This CDR3 is built from 17 residues. The CDR3 reads CASSEYALAGGFGTQYF. DNA for the CDR3: TGTGCCAGCAGTGAATATGCACTAGCGGGGGGATTCGGGACCCAGTACTTC.

V and J are TRBV7-2 and TRBJ2-3; TRBD2 matches 7 bases. Germline V gene data show CDR1 as SGHTA and CDR2 as FQGNSA. Trimming removed 9 bases from V and 9 bases from J; junction bases left unmatched: 12. The CDR3 runs to 13 residues. The CDR3: CASSGTTISTQYF. In nucleotides, the CDR3 is TGTGCCAGTTCCGGGACTACAATTTCGACGCAGTATTTT.

This clonotype has a handful of counts. This chain joins TRBV28 and TRBJ2-3; the match to TRBD1 covers 8 bases. Germline CDR1 MDHEN, CDR2 SYDVKM. Germline trimming cut 7 bases from V and 6 bases from J; bases unmatched to any gene: 15. This CDR3 is 16 amino acids long. The CDR3, as DNA: TGTGCCAGCACTACCCCCGTGAGGGACAGGAGCGATACGCAGTATTTT. Its protein is CASTTPVRDRSDTQYF.

This sequence joins TRBV28 and TRBJ2-1; 8 positions match TRBD1. The junction had 12 bases not matched to a gene; V was cut back by 4 bases and J by 10 bases. This CDR3 is built from 15 residues. The germline CDR1 and CDR2 sequences are MDHEN and SYDVKM. The CDR3 sequence is CASSSSGTGVYEQFF. Written as DNA, the CDR3 is TGTGCCAGCAGTTCATCCGGGACAGGTGTCTACGAGCAGTTCTTC. The whole variable domain, remainder taken from reference TRBV28 and TRBJ2-1, is DVKVTQSSRYLVKRTGEKVFLECVQDMDHENMFWYRQDPGLGLRLIYFSYDVKMKEKGDIPEGYSVSREKKERFSLILESASTNQTSMYLCASSSSGTGVYEQFFGPGTRLTVL.

This chain uses TRBV2 with TRBJ2-5; the match to TRBD2 covers 7 bases. Trimming took 0 bases from V and 4 from J; bases not matched to a gene: 8. CDR1 is SNHLY and CDR2 is FYNNEI in the germline V gene. The CDR3 loop spans 16 amino acids. The CDR3 nucleotides read TGTGCCAGCAGTGAAGCGCGGGGGAGGGACCGAGAGACCCAGTACTTC. It yields the protein CASSEARGRDRETQYF.

This clonotype was counted between two and nine times. V usage is TRBV4-2 and J usage is TRBJ2-3, with 11 bases aligning to TRBD2. The CDR3 has 18 residues. V dropped 1 base and J dropped 0; count of bases not matched to a gene: 6. Germline V gene data show CDR1 as LGHNA and CDR2 as YNFKEQ. The DNA for the CDR3 is TGTGCCAGCAGCCAAGCGAGGACTAGCGGGTCTAGCACAGATACGCAGTATTTT. It encodes CASSQARTSGSSTDTQYF.

The J gene is TRBJ2-7, the V gene TRBV7-2; 8 bases match TRBD1. Germline V CDR1 and CDR2: SGHTA, FQGNSA. J gave up 7 bases and V 0 bases, and 8 bases lay outside the gene matches. CDR3 length equals 15 residues. CDR3 in DNA: TGTGCCAGCAGCTTAGCGGACAGGGTTTTTAATGAGCAGTACTTC. Its translation: CASSLADRVFNEQYF.